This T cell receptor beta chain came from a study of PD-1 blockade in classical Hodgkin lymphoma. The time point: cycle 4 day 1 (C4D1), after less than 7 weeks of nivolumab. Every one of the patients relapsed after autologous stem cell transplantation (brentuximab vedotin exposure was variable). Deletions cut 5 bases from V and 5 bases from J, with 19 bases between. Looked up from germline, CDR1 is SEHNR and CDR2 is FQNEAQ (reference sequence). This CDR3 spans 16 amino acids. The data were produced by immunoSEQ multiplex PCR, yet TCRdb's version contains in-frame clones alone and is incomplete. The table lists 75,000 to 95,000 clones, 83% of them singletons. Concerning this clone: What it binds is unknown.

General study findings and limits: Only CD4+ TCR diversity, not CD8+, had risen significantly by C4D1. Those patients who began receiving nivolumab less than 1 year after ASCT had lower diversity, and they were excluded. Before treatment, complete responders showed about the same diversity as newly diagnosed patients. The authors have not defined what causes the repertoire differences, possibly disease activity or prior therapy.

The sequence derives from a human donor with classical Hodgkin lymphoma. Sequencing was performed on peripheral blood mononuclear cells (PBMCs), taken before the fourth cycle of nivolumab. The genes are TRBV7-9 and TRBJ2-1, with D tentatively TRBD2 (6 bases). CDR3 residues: CASSPRRASGDNEQFF. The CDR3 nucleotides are TGTGCCAGCAGCCCCCGGAGGGCCTCGGGTGACAATGAGCAGTTCTTC. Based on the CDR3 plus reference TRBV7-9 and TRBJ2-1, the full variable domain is DTGVSQNPRHKITKRGQNVTFRCDPISEHNRLYWYRQTLGQGPEFLTYFQNEAQLEKSRLLSDRFSAERPKGSFSTLEIQRTEQGDSAMYLCASSPRRASGDNEQFFGPGTRLTVL.